This T cell receptor (beta chain) was profiled in a study of blood T cell repertoires in COVID-19. Turning to the study itself: Acute and convalescent COVID-19 specimens originated in the United States, Italy and Spain.

One Seattle source followed patients from active infection through their disease course. In the source study's methods: Nucleated cell counts were estimated from reference gene primer amplification. The table came from immunoSEQ multiplex PCR; TCRdb's copy has only in-frame clones and leaves some out. V and J calls and clone size are as listed in that table; D and trimming were resolved from the DNA. Of tens of thousands of clones listed, around nine tenths are singletons. This CDR3 has 15 amino acids. V was clipped by 7 bases and J by 1 base, with 16 bases between them. The V gene's germline CDR1 is LNHDA and CDR2 SQIVND (reference sequence).

V gene TRBV19 combines with J gene TRBJ1-1; D perhaps matches TRBD1 (5 bases). The sequenced material came from peripheral blood. This clonotype originated in a man aged 55-75 years with COVID-19, enrolled during active disease. The CDR3 DNA reads as TGTGCCAGTACCCTCAGGGCATTCGAGAACACTGAAGCTTTCTTT. This gives the protein CASTLRAFENTEAFF. The full variable domain, its missing parts supplied by reference TRBV19 and TRBJ1-1, is DGGITQSPKYLFRKEGQNVTLSCEQNLNHDAMYWYRQDPGQGLRLIYYSQIVNDFQKGDIAEGYSVSREKKESFPLTVTSAQKNPTAFYLCASTLRAFENTEAFFGQGTRLTVV.